This T cell receptor beta chain was identified during a study of blood T cell repertoires in COVID-19. Everyone who took part was roughly 18 to 89 years old, and they came from about two dozen US areas. Cohort assignment relied on participant-reported clinical history. This table comes from immunoSEQ multiplex PCR, and its TCRdb copy is limited to in-frame clones, with some not included. The sample carries about 370,000 clones, roughly nine tenths recorded once. The CDR3 spans 17 residues. Germline CDR1 and CDR2: SGHRS and YFSETQ. V was shortened by 2 bases and J by 7 bases, with 21 bases between the two germline ends.

Source material: PBMCs or T cells enriched from blood (not recorded which). The V and J genes are TRBV5-1 and TRBJ2-2; D not resolved. The origin of this receptor is a young man who had recovered from COVID-19. The chain's CDR3 is CASSFFYDTTGIGELFF. CDR3 coding DNA: TGCGCCAGCAGCTTTTTTTACGATACTACCGGAATCGGGGAGCTGTTTTTT.